A selection of T cell receptor beta chains follows, all from one sample in a study of human versus mouse CDR3 diversity and MHC coevolution. Only in-frame clones appear in the TCRdb table, and some are missing; sequencing was by immunoSEQ multiplex PCR. The sample includes about 60,000 clones, 90% to 95% seen only once; the top ten take about 19%. Material for sequencing was naive CD4+ T cells from blood. The receptors stem from a person between 60 and 70 years old in good health. Both conserved end residues are part of each CDR3. Fields, in order: J gene, V gene, clone size, D gene, CDR3 protein, CDR3 DNA. D genes are given only for firm matches. Only part of the rows carry a size: once, few, many, or a class if the clone is expanded.

j_gene: TRBJ2-5
v_gene: TRBV5-1
abundance: once
d_gene: NA
CDR3aa: CASSVQGPETQYF
CDR3nt: TGCGCCAGCAGCGTACAGGGTCCGGAGACCCAGTACTTC

j_gene: TRBJ2-3
v_gene: TRBV11-2
abundance: NA
d_gene: NA
CDR3aa: CASSLERRDYTQYF
CDR3nt: TGTGCCAGCAGCTTAGAGAGGCGGGACTATACGCAGTATTTT

j_gene: TRBJ1-5
v_gene: TRBV27
abundance: NA
d_gene: NA
CDR3aa: CASSKISRQPQHF
CDR3nt: TGTGCCAGCAGTAAAATCTCTCGTCAGCCCCAGCATTTT

j_gene: TRBJ1-2
v_gene: TRBV9
abundance: NA
d_gene: TRBD1
CDR3aa: CASSVDRGSSGYTF
CDR3nt: TGTGCCAGCAGCGTAGACAGGGGGTCGTCTGGCTACACCTTC

j_gene: TRBJ1-2
v_gene: TRBV6-1
abundance: NA
d_gene: TRBD1
CDR3aa: CASSQTGYYGYTF
CDR3nt: TGTGCCAGCAGTCAGACAGGGTACTATGGCTACACCTTC

j_gene: TRBJ2-2
v_gene: TRBV10-1
abundance: few
d_gene: NA
CDR3aa: CASSVRETGELFF
CDR3nt: TGCGCCAGCAGTGTGAGAGAGACCGGGGAGCTGTTTTTT

j_gene: TRBJ2-3
v_gene: TRBV7-9
abundance: NA
d_gene: TRBD2
CDR3aa: CASSLGGGRAAGTDTQYF
CDR3nt: TGTGCCAGCAGCTTAGGCGGCGGGAGGGCCGCTGGCACAGATACGCAGTATTTT

j_gene: TRBJ1-6
v_gene: TRBV5-4
abundance: NA
d_gene: NA
CDR3aa: CASSTSLGEVGSPLHF
CDR3nt: TGTGCCAGCAGCACGTCTTTAGGGGAGGTCGGGTCACCCCTCCACTTT

j_gene: TRBJ2-6
v_gene: TRBV2
abundance: NA
d_gene: NA
CDR3aa: CASSGQTGANVLTF
CDR3nt: TGTGCCAGCAGTGGGCAGACAGGGGCCAACGTCCTGACTTTC

j_gene: TRBJ1-1
v_gene: TRBV29-1
abundance: NA
d_gene: TRBD1
CDR3aa: CSVRRGQSEAFF
CDR3nt: TGCAGCGTTCGCAGGGGGCAATCTGAAGCTTTCTTT

j_gene: TRBJ1-4
v_gene: TRBV4-2
abundance: NA
d_gene: TRBD1
CDR3aa: CASSQDLFRTGGIEKLFF
CDR3nt: TGTGCCAGCAGCCAAGATCTGTTCCGGACAGGGGGCATCGAAAAACTGTTTTTT

j_gene: TRBJ2-3
v_gene: TRBV21-1
abundance: NA
d_gene: NA
CDR3aa: CASSKGGTGEITDTQYF
CDR3nt: TGTGCCAGCAGCAAAGGGGGGACAGGGGAGATTACAGATACGCAGTATTTT

j_gene: TRBJ2-5
v_gene: TRBV5-1
abundance: NA
d_gene: TRBD2
CDR3aa: CASLKSGSTSVETQYF
CDR3nt: TGCGCCAGCCTAAAGAGCGGGAGTACGTCGGTTGAGACCCAGTACTTC

j_gene: TRBJ2-5
v_gene: TRBV11-1
abundance: NA
d_gene: NA
CDR3aa: CASSAPRDWRRETQYF
CDR3nt: TGTGCCAGCAGCGCCCCCCGGGACTGGAGGCGGGAGACCCAGTACTTC

j_gene: TRBJ2-2
v_gene: TRBV29-1
abundance: NA
d_gene: TRBD1
CDR3aa: CSVARGPANTGELFF
CDR3nt: TGCAGCGTTGCAAGGGGGCCCGCAAACACCGGGGAGCTGTTTTTT

j_gene: TRBJ2-7
v_gene: TRBV18
abundance: NA
d_gene: NA
CDR3aa: CASSQTEYEQYF
CDR3nt: TGTGCCAGCTCACAGACAGAATACGAGCAGTACTTC

j_gene: TRBJ2-2
v_gene: TRBV2
abundance: NA
d_gene: TRBD2
CDR3aa: CASSPASGRVNGELFF
CDR3nt: TGTGCCAGCAGTCCGGCTAGCGGGAGGGTGAACGGGGAGCTGTTTTTT

j_gene: TRBJ1-2
v_gene: TRBV5-1
abundance: NA
d_gene: NA
CDR3aa: CASSLIQSNAGYTF
CDR3nt: TGCGCCAGCAGCTTGATACAGTCAAATGCGGGCTACACCTTC

j_gene: TRBJ2-7
v_gene: TRBV6-5
abundance: NA
d_gene: TRBD2
CDR3aa: CASSYTGLAGVYEQYF
CDR3nt: TGTGCCAGCAGTTACACGGGACTAGCGGGAGTCTACGAGCAGTACTTC

j_gene: TRBJ2-7
v_gene: TRBV9
abundance: NA
d_gene: NA
CDR3aa: CASSLDPTLTGPGEQYF
CDR3nt: TGTGCCAGCAGCCTAGACCCCACCCTGACAGGTCCGGGGGAGCAGTACTTC

j_gene: TRBJ2-3
v_gene: TRBV11-3
abundance: NA
d_gene: TRBD1
CDR3aa: CASSTGEPDTQYF
CDR3nt: TGTGCCAGCAGTACAGGGGAGCCAGATACGCAGTATTTT

j_gene: TRBJ1-1
v_gene: TRBV5-1
abundance: NA
d_gene: TRBD1
CDR3aa: CASSFEPRGTGGANTEAFF
CDR3nt: TGCGCCAGCAGCTTCGAACCCCGCGGGACAGGGGGTGCGAACACTGAAGCTTTCTTT

j_gene: TRBJ2-7
v_gene: TRBV11-2
abundance: NA
d_gene: TRBD2
CDR3aa: CASSLDGRAVEQYF
CDR3nt: TGTGCCAGCAGCTTAGACGGGAGGGCCGTCGAGCAGTACTTC

j_gene: TRBJ2-2
v_gene: TRBV4-2
abundance: NA
d_gene: TRBD2
CDR3aa: CASSQDHGGGRGELFF
CDR3nt: TGTGCCAGCAGCCAAGATCACGGGGGAGGGCGCGGGGAGCTGTTTTTT

j_gene: TRBJ1-2
v_gene: TRBV5-1
abundance: NA
d_gene: TRBD1
CDR3aa: CASSSIAGTGGGDGYTF
CDR3nt: TGCGCCAGCAGCTCGATCGCCGGGACAGGGGGCGGGGATGGCTACACCTTC

j_gene: TRBJ2-5
v_gene: TRBV19
abundance: NA
d_gene: NA
CDR3aa: CASSMARGETQYF
CDR3nt: TGTGCCAGTAGTATGGCTCGAGGGGAGACCCAGTACTTC

j_gene: TRBJ2-3
v_gene: TRBV5-6
abundance: NA
d_gene: NA
CDR3aa: CASSSLTDTQYF
CDR3nt: TGTGCCAGCAGTAGCCTCACAGATACGCAGTATTTT

j_gene: TRBJ2-7
v_gene: TRBV7-8
abundance: NA
d_gene: NA
CDR3aa: CASSLRDSEQYF
CDR3nt: TGTGCCAGCAGCTTAAGGGACTCCGAGCAGTACTTC

j_gene: TRBJ2-7
v_gene: TRBV7-6
abundance: NA
d_gene: TRBD2
CDR3aa: CASSLEGGGFYEQYF
CDR3nt: TGTGCCAGCAGCTTAGAGGGCGGGGGGTTCTACGAGCAGTACTTC

j_gene: TRBJ1-1
v_gene: TRBV18
abundance: once
d_gene: NA
CDR3aa: CASSQTTGANTEAFF
CDR3nt: TGTGCCAGCTCACAAACGACAGGCGCGAACACTGAAGCTTTCTTT

j_gene: TRBJ2-1
v_gene: TRBV6-6
abundance: once
d_gene: TRBD2
CDR3aa: CASSTTSGRINEQFF
CDR3nt: TGTGCCAGCAGTACGACTAGCGGGAGGATTAATGAGCAGTTCTTC

j_gene: TRBJ2-7
v_gene: TRBV5-1
abundance: NA
d_gene: TRBD2
CDR3aa: CASSLREGRDEQYF
CDR3nt: TGCGCCAGCAGCTTGCGGGAGGGGAGGGACGAGCAGTACTTC

j_gene: TRBJ2-1
v_gene: TRBV5-1
abundance: NA
d_gene: NA
CDR3aa: CASSLLRGNEQFF
CDR3nt: TGCGCCAGCAGCTTGTTAAGGGGCAATGAGCAGTTCTTC

j_gene: TRBJ2-3
v_gene: TRBV11-3
abundance: NA
d_gene: TRBD2
CDR3aa: CASSFGLAGDGDTQYF
CDR3nt: TGTGCCAGCAGCTTTGGACTAGCGGGAGACGGAGATACGCAGTATTTT

j_gene: TRBJ2-7
v_gene: TRBV19
abundance: NA
d_gene: NA
CDR3aa: CASSIDPGGQSDEQYF
CDR3nt: TGTGCCAGTAGTATAGATCCCGGCGGGCAATCCGACGAGCAGTACTTC

j_gene: TRBJ2-7
v_gene: TRBV2
abundance: NA
d_gene: NA
CDR3aa: CASSEGRGRSYEQYF
CDR3nt: TGTGCCAGCAGTGAGGGGCGGGGACGGAGCTACGAGCAGTACTTC

j_gene: TRBJ1-5
v_gene: TRBV7-8
abundance: NA
d_gene: NA
CDR3aa: CASSLPGGDQHF
CDR3nt: TGTGCCAGCAGTCTACCAGGAGGGGACCAGCATTTT

j_gene: TRBJ1-4
v_gene: TRBV5-4
abundance: NA
d_gene: NA
CDR3aa: CASSLAGGEEKLFF
CDR3nt: TGTGCCAGCAGCTTGGCGGGGGGAGAAGAAAAACTGTTTTTT

j_gene: TRBJ2-2
v_gene: TRBV21-1
abundance: NA
d_gene: NA
CDR3aa: CASSTGGHSKVPDYSNTGELFF
CDR3nt: TGTGCCAGCAGCACGGGGGGTCACAGCAAGGTACCCGATTATTCGAACACCGGGGAGCTGTTTTTT

j_gene: TRBJ2-7
v_gene: TRBV29-1
abundance: NA
d_gene: NA
CDR3aa: CSVGQGEVYEQYF
CDR3nt: TGCAGCGTGGGACAAGGCGAGGTCTACGAGCAGTACTTC

j_gene: TRBJ2-7
v_gene: TRBV6-6
abundance: NA
d_gene: NA
CDR3aa: CASSYSPGDGVEQYF
CDR3nt: TGTGCCAGCAGTTACTCCCCAGGGGATGGGGTCGAGCAGTACTTC

j_gene: TRBJ2-7
v_gene: TRBV5-1
abundance: NA
d_gene: TRBD2
CDR3aa: CASSLDPAGVSDEQYF
CDR3nt: TGCGCCAGCAGCTTGGACCCGGCGGGAGTATCGGACGAGCAGTACTTC

j_gene: TRBJ2-2
v_gene: TRBV9
abundance: NA
d_gene: NA
CDR3aa: CASSSANTGELFF
CDR3nt: TGTGCCAGCAGCTCCGCGAACACCGGGGAGCTGTTTTTT

j_gene: TRBJ1-4
v_gene: TRBV7-2
abundance: NA
d_gene: TRBD1
CDR3aa: CASSLGTGRREKLFF
CDR3nt: TGTGCCAGCAGCTTAGGGACAGGGCGCAGAGAAAAACTGTTTTTT

j_gene: TRBJ2-7
v_gene: TRBV6-6
abundance: NA
d_gene: TRBD2
CDR3aa: CASRDSGLTYEQYF
CDR3nt: TGTGCCAGCAGGGATAGCGGGTTAACCTACGAGCAGTACTTC

j_gene: TRBJ2-5
v_gene: TRBV5-1
abundance: NA
d_gene: TRBD2
CDR3aa: CASSRGLAGDQETQYF
CDR3nt: TGCGCCAGCAGTCGGGGACTAGCGGGGGACCAAGAGACCCAGTACTTC